The 24 T cell receptor beta chains given below trace back to one sample, sequenced in a study of blood T cell repertoires in COVID-19. Method: immunoSEQ multiplex PCR; TCRdb's copy keeps in-frame clones and lacks some. This sample has tens of thousands of clones, with around 80% found just once. Material: peripheral blood. The receptor set was obtained from a man aged 50 to 59 with active or convalescent COVID-19.

This rearrangement joins TRBV11-2 to TRBJ1-2; D gene ambiguous. Trimming shortened V by 1 base and J by 1 base, and 7 bases separated the two germline ends. The CDR3 loop spans 14 amino acids. The germline V gene encodes CDR1 SGHAT and CDR2 FQNNGV. CDR3 nucleotides: TGTGCCAGCAGCTTAGCTGCGGTTAACTATGGCTACACCTTC. Translating it yields CASSLAAVNYGYTF.

V is TRBV7-9 and J is TRBJ2-7; 12 bases are a match to TRBD2. Germline-derived CDR1 and CDR2 are SEHNR and FQNEAQ (reference sequence). V shed 5 bases and J 2 bases; nucleotides not matched to a gene: 7. CDR3 length: 16 residues. CDR3 amino acids: CASSPMTSGGTYEQYV. CDR3 coding DNA: TGTGCCAGCAGCCCTATGACTAGCGGGGGAACCTACGAGCAGTACGTC.

V usage is TRBV9 and J usage is TRBJ1-3; no firm D call. Germline loops: CDR1 SGDLS, CDR2 YYNGEE. Trimming removed 4 bases from V and 1 base from J, with 12 bases in between. This CDR3 region has 15 residues. The CDR3 DNA sequence: TGTGCCAGCAGCCCCTATGGGGAGTCTGGAAACACCATATATTTT. Its protein is CASSPYGESGNTIYF.

The gene calls are TRBV29-1 and TRBJ2-2; D is unresolved. From germline, CDR1 is SQVTM and CDR2 ANQGSEA. Trimming shortened V by 3 bases and J by 4 bases, and 9 bases separated the two germline ends. The CDR3 has 13 residues. Written as DNA, the CDR3 is TGCAGCGTTGACGTCCAGTTCACCGGGGAGCTGTTTTTT. Its protein is CSVDVQFTGELFF.

This clone showed up just a few times. The V call is TRBV2, the J call TRBJ1-2; weak D call: TRBD1 (5 bases). This CDR3 has 13 residues. Germline V gene data show CDR1 as SNHLY and CDR2 as FYNNEI. V lost 8 bases and J lost 6, with 16 bases in between. The CDR3, as DNA: TGTGCCAGCCGAAATCAGGGTTATCATGGCTACACCTTC. Its protein product is CASRNQGYHGYTF.

The chain joins TRBV11-2 to TRBJ1-4, with TRBD1 identical over 7 bases. This CDR3 has 15 amino acids. V lost 5 bases, J lost 6 bases, and 9 bases stayed unmatched. Germline V gene sequence: CDR1 SGHAT, CDR2 FQNNGV. Here the CDR3 DNA reads TGTGCCAGCAGCGTACGACAGGGCCCTTATGAAAAACTGTTTTTT. Its translation: CASSVRQGPYEKLFF.

This clone was seen more than once but under ten times. DNA of the CDR3: TGTGCCAGCAGTTCCAAGACCTTGACAGGGTACGGGACCCAGTACTTC. This gives the protein CASSSKTLTGYGTQYF. The chain uses TRBV27 and TRBJ2-5; TRBD1 aligns across 7 bases. V shed 4 bases and J 7 bases; nucleotides not matched to a gene: 15. This CDR3 comprises 16 residues. From germline, CDR1 is MNHEY and CDR2 SMNVEV (reference sequence).

This clone was counted once. The chain uses TRBV5-8 and TRBJ1-6; 7 bases map to TRBD1. J lost 13 bases, V lost 4 bases, and 8 bases had no gene match. Germline CDR1 is SGHTS and CDR2 is YDEGEE. The CDR3 is 13 amino acids. CDR3 sequence (DNA): TGTGCCAGCAGCGCGAATATACAGGGGCCCCTCCACTTT. Residues: CASSANIQGPLHF.

The chain employs TRBV15 and TRBJ2-7; D unresolved. The V gene lost 8 bases and the J gene lost 3 bases, with 17 bases spanning the gap. The CDR3 consists of 14 residues. Germline CDR1 reads LNHNV; CDR2 reads YYDKDF (reference sequence). The CDR3 coding sequence is TGTGCCACCGGTAGCCGACCTCGTTGCTACGAGCAGTACGTC. It yields the protein CATGSRPRCYEQYV.

V is TRBV5-1 and J is TRBJ2-7; TRBD1 aligns across 10 bases. With 3 bases clipped from V and 0 bases from J, the junction kept 3 bases outside the gene matches. The CDR3 is 15 residues long. The germline V gene has CDR1 SGHRS and CDR2 YFSETQ. CDR3 protein: CASSSGQGDSYEQYF. CDR3 nucleotide sequence: TGCGCCAGCAGCTCCGGACAGGGGGACTCCTACGAGCAGTACTTC.

The chain uses TRBV4-1 and TRBJ1-6, with TRBD1 matching over 9 bases. Germline assignment: CDR1 MGHRA and CDR2 YSYEKL. V was pared by 5 bases and J by 8 bases, with 7 bases of the junction left unmatched. This CDR3 is built from 15 residues. CDR3 sequence: CASSKRTGDDSPLHF. CDR3 DNA: TGCGCCAGCAGCAAGCGGACAGGGGATGATTCACCCCTCCACTTT.

The rearrangement joins TRBV7-9 to TRBJ1-6; D not resolved. The CDR3 covers 14 residues. Deletions cut 2 bases from V and 5 bases from J, with 7 bases between. CDR1 and CDR2 (germline): SEHNR, FQNEAQ (reference sequence). The CDR3 sequence: CASSLPLDNSPLHF. The CDR3 DNA sequence: TGTGCCAGCAGCTTACCGCTAGATAATTCACCCCTCCACTTT.

This clone came up once. The genes are TRBV11-3 and TRBJ2-3; TRBD1 aligns across 7 bases. The CDR3 is made up of 14 amino acids. J lost 4 bases, V lost 4 bases, and 5 bases had no gene match. Germline V CDR1 and CDR2: SGHNT, YENEEA. The CDR3 DNA reads as TGTGCCAGCAGCTCACAGGGGAGCGCAGATACGCAGTATTTT. Protein sequence: CASSSQGSADTQYF.

The chain carries TRBV7-2 and TRBJ2-7; 8 nucleotides agree with TRBD1. The CDR3 loop spans 15 amino acids. Germline CDR1 reads SGHTA; CDR2 reads FQGNSA. The J segment lost 4 bases and the V segment lost 2 bases, leaving 7 bases of the junction unmatched. The CDR3: CASSLSGQVLYEQYF. CDR3 in DNA: TGTGCCAGCAGCTTATCGGGACAGGTCCTATACGAGCAGTACTTC.

This chain uses TRBV27 with TRBJ2-3; 14 nucleotides align to TRBD2. Germline CDR1 reads MNHEY; CDR2 reads SMNVEV (reference sequence). This CDR3 has 19 residues. J lost 4 bases, V lost 5 bases, and 14 bases had no gene match. The CDR3 DNA is TGTGCCAGCAGTACCCGACTAGCGGGGGGGCCTAAGGTGTCAGATACGCAGTATTTT. It codes for CASSTRLAGGPKVSDTQYF.

The chain uses TRBV18 and TRBJ2-5; 7 positions match TRBD1. Per germline, CDR1 KGHSH and CDR2 LQKENI. The CDR3 has 15 residues. After removal of 4 bases from V and 2 bases from J, the junction contained 7 bases not matched to a gene. CDR3 DNA: TGTGCCAGCTCACTTGGACAGGATATACAAGAGACCCAGTACTTC. This codes for CASSLGQDIQETQYF.

The chain has TRBV10-3 and TRBJ2-7; D not certain. The CDR3 has 12 amino acids. Germline V lookup: CDR1 ENHRY, CDR2 SYGVKD. V was clipped by 2 bases and J by 7 bases, with 9 bases between them. For the CDR3, the DNA is TGTGCCATCAGTGAGCCCCTTTATGAGCAGTACTTC. It yields the protein CAISEPLYEQYF.

V and J are TRBV19 and TRBJ2-1; 7 bases line up with TRBD1. Germline values: CDR1 LNHDA, CDR2 SQIVND (reference sequence). This CDR3 has 13 residues. The ends lost 6 bases at V and 3 bases at J; junction bases unmatched: 2. CDR3 protein: CASRRTGYNEQFF. For the CDR3, the DNA is TGTGCCAGTAGACGGACAGGCTACAATGAGCAGTTCTTC.

The genes are TRBV24-1 and TRBJ1-1, with TRBD1 as a possible D gene (5 bases). The V gene's germline CDR1 is KGHDR and CDR2 SFDVKD. The CDR3 contains 12 residues. The V end was cut by 0 bases, the J end by 7 bases, with 5 bases between. The CDR3 nucleotides read TGTGCCACCAGTGATTTGCAGGGTGAAGCTTTCTTT. This codes for CATSDLQGEAFF.

This sequence joins TRBV6-6 and TRBJ2-2, with TRBD2 identical over 10 bases. Germline V gives CDR1 MNHNY, CDR2 SVGAGI (reference sequence). The CDR3 sequence is 16 residues long. The V and J ends lost 0 bases and 7 bases, in that order; junction bases with no gene match: 5. The CDR3 sequence is CASSYSSGGAGGELFF. For the CDR3, the DNA is TGTGCCAGCAGTTACTCCAGCGGGGGGGCCGGCGGGGAGCTGTTTTTT.

The gene calls are TRBV4-1 and TRBJ1-1; a possible D gene is TRBD1 (5 bases). The germline V and J ends were trimmed by 4 bases and 0 bases, with 9 bases remaining between them. The germline V gene encodes CDR1 MGHRA and CDR2 YSYEKL. The CDR3 has 14 residues. The CDR3 sequence: CASSLRGMNTEAFF. For the CDR3, the DNA is TGCGCCAGCAGCCTACGGGGGATGAACACTGAAGCTTTCTTT.

The rearrangement links TRBV7-9 to TRBJ2-3; the D is unclear. This CDR3 is built from 16 residues. CDR1 SEHNR and CDR2 FQNEAQ come from the germline V gene (reference sequence). V shed 2 bases and J shed 0 bases, with 12 bases lying between them. The CDR3 sequence is CASSLSELLSTDTQYF. The DNA for the CDR3 is TGTGCCAGCAGCTTATCCGAACTCCTGAGCACAGATACGCAGTATTTT.

The J gene is TRBJ2-4, the V gene TRBV19, with D tentatively TRBD1 (7 bases). This CDR3 region has 15 residues. Trimming took off 6 bases at V and 0 bases at J, with 12 bases between the two ends. Germline values: CDR1 LNHDA, CDR2 SQIVND (reference sequence). The CDR3 here is CASRTGRIAKNIQYF. The DNA of the CDR3 is TGTGCCAGTAGGACAGGGAGGATAGCCAAAAACATTCAGTACTTC.

The rearrangement uses TRBV6-2 or TRBV6-3 and TRBJ1-6; 7 bases map to TRBD1. V was clipped by 6 bases and J by 9 bases; unmatched bases: 8. Germline lookup yields CDR1 MNHEY and CDR2 SVGEGT. The CDR3 is made up of 14 amino acids. The CDR3 DNA reads as TGTGCCAGCAGCTCATTGACAGGGCCTTCACCCCTCCACTTT. The encoded protein is CASSSLTGPSPLHF.